The rows below give T cell receptor beta chains drawn from one sample of a study of T cells in Graves' hyperthyroidism and ophthalmopathy. TCRdb re-called the multiplex PCR reads through MiXCR, storing one row per CDR3 protein. This sample has roughly 630,000 distinct CDR3 sequences; 15% to 18% occur once, and the top ten carry 6.5% to 8%. The sequencing sample was made of blood. The receptors come from a woman in her 30s with Graves' hyperthyroidism. CDR3s include the opening cysteine and the closing phenylalanine or tryptophan. Each record gives: clone size, D gene, J gene, V gene, CDR3 length, CDR3 protein, CDR3 DNA. A D gene is named only where the DNA matches it firmly. Where a row states a size, it is once, few, many or the class of an expanded clone; other rows omit it.

>many|TRBD1|TRBJ1-6|TRBV3-1|14
CASSHRDSFSPLHF
TGTGCCAGCAGCCACCGGGACAGTTTTTCACCCCTCCACTTT
>many|-|TRBJ2-2|TRBV12-3/TRBV12-4|15
CASIFASGVTGELFF
TGTGCCAGCATTTTCGCCTCAGGGGTCACCGGGGAGCTGTTTTTT
>-|TRBD1|TRBJ2-7|TRBV20-1|12
CSAGTGVSEQYF
TGCAGTGCTGGGACAGGGGTTTCCGAGCAGTACTTC
>-|TRBD2|TRBJ2-2|TRBV29-1|17
CSVAPGTGGTNTGELFF
TGCAGCGTTGCCCCGGGGACGGGAGGAACGAACACCGGGGAGCTGTTTTTT
>many|TRBD1|TRBJ2-3|TRBV12-3/TRBV12-4|13
CASSQRQGNTQYF
TGTGCCAGCAGCCAACGACAGGGAAATACGCAGTATTTT
>few|-|TRBJ1-5|TRBV12-3/TRBV12-4|14
CASTARDSNQPQHF
TGTGCCAGTACGGCAAGAGATAGCAATCAGCCCCAGCATTTT
>few|-|TRBJ1-1|TRBV15|14
CATREISVNTEAFF
TGTGCCACCAGAGAAATAAGTGTGAACACTGAAGCTTTCTTT
>many|TRBD1|TRBJ1-4|TRBV2|14
CASSDGTANEKLFF
TGTGCCAGCAGTGACGGGACAGCTAATGAAAAACTGTTTTTT
>many|-|TRBJ2-3|TRBV7-2|14
CTSSLAPFSDTQYF
TGTACCAGCAGCTTAGCACCCTTCTCGGATACGCAGTATTTT
>few|TRBD2|TRBJ2-5|TRBV20-1|14
CSARVAGGRETQYF
TGCAGTGCTAGAGTAGCGGGAGGCCGGGAGACCCAGTACTTC
>many|TRBD1|TRBJ2-5|TRBV18|14
CASSPRQGPETQYF
TGTGCCAGCTCACCGAGACAGGGTCCGGAGACCCAGTACTTC
>-|-|TRBJ2-7|TRBV6-2/TRBV6-3|15
CASSYSQVPSYEQYF
TGTGCCAGCAGTTACTCCCAGGTACCCTCCTACGAGCAGTACTTC
>many|TRBD2|TRBJ2-7|TRBV20-1|15
CSARDTLAGQYEQYF
TGCAGTGCTAGAGATACCTTAGCGGGACAATACGAGCAGTACTTC
>many|-|TRBJ2-2|TRBV20-1|17
CSARVLVERVNTGELFF
TGCAGTGCTAGAGTCCTCGTGGAAAGGGTTAACACCGGGGAGCTGTTTTTT
>many|-|TRBJ2-1|TRBV27|12
CATGRIYNEQFF
TGTGCCACCGGACGGATCTACAATGAGCAGTTCTTC
>many|-|TRBJ1-6|TRBV6-1|13
CASSGTDNSPLHF
TGTGCCAGCAGTGGGACAGATAATTCACCCCTCCACTTT
>few|TRBD1|TRBJ2-1|TRBV20-1|15
CSARDGTGGFDEQFF
TGCAGTGCTAGAGATGGGACAGGGGGCTTCGATGAGCAGTTCTTC
>-|TRBD2|TRBJ2-5|TRBV10-1|20
CASSDWFNGLAGVRQETQYF
TGTGCCAGCAGTGATTGGTTCAACGGACTAGCGGGAGTCCGACAAGAGACCCAGTACTTC
>many|TRBD1|TRBJ2-7|TRBV2|16
CATQKDPGQASYEQYF
TGTGCCACTCAAAAGGATCCGGGACAGGCCTCCTACGAGCAGTACTTC
>-|TRBD1|TRBJ2-2|TRBV5-4|15
CASSAGTGLTGELFF
TGTGCCAGCAGCGCCGGGACAGGGTTGACCGGGGAGCTGTTTTTT
>many|TRBD1|TRBJ2-1|TRBV5-1|15
CASSLAGDRNNEQFF
TGCGCCAGCAGCTTGGCAGGGGACAGAAACAATGAGCAGTTCTTC
>many|TRBD2|TRBJ2-3|TRBV7-2|14
CASRRGGGPDTQYF
TGTGCCAGCAGACGGGGGGGCGGACCAGATACGCAGTATTTT
>-|TRBD2|TRBJ2-3|TRBV2|15
CASSVGPGRADTQYF
TGTGCCAGCAGCGTGGGACCGGGGAGGGCAGATACGCAGTATTTT
>few|-|TRBJ2-5|TRBV30|15
CAWRDRVGLQETQYF
TGTGCCTGGAGGGACCGAGTGGGGCTCCAAGAGACCCAGTACTTC
>few|TRBD2|TRBJ2-1|TRBV30|15
CAWSRGSFAYNEQFF
TGTGCCTGGAGTCGCGGGAGCTTCGCCTACAATGAGCAGTTCTTC
>many|TRBD1|TRBJ2-5|TRBV6-1|15
CASSRSHRGQETQYF
TGTGCCAGCAGTCGCTCCCACAGGGGGCAAGAGACCCAGTACTTC
>many|-|TRBJ2-5|TRBV20-1|13
CSVRQRPQETQYF
TGCAGTGTCCGACAGAGGCCTCAAGAGACCCAGTACTTC
>many|-|TRBJ1-1|TRBV7-3|15
CASSAGAGSNTEAFF
TGTGCCAGCAGCGCAGGGGCAGGGTCAAACACTGAAGCTTTCTTT
>many|TRBD2|TRBJ2-1|TRBV12-3/TRBV12-4|14
CASSPSGRATEQFF
TGTGCCAGCAGTCCCAGCGGGAGGGCCACTGAGCAGTTCTTC
>many|TRBD2|TRBJ2-3|TRBV12-3/TRBV12-4|16
CASSPRTSPPTDTQYF
TGTGCCAGCAGTCCCAGGACTAGCCCCCCCACAGATACGCAGTATTTT
>many|-|TRBJ2-7|TRBV7-3|12
CASIIICIEQYF
TGTGCCAGCATCATCATCTGCATCGAGCAGTACTTC
>many|-|TRBJ2-7|TRBV7-2|15
CASSQEATRRYEQYF
TGTGCCAGCAGTCAAGAGGCTACCCGGAGGTACGAGCAGTACTTC
>many|TRBD1|TRBJ1-4|TRBV30|13
CAWTGTGWKKLFF
TGTGCCTGGACCGGGACAGGGTGGAAAAAACTGTTTTTT
>many|-|TRBJ1-2|TRBV7-2|15
CASSFKWGGPYGYTF
TGTGCCAGCAGCTTCAAGTGGGGGGGCCCCTATGGCTACACCTTC
>many|TRBD2|TRBJ2-7|TRBV2|14
CASWYLAGEDEQYF
TGTGCCAGCTGGTATCTAGCGGGAGAAGATGAGCAGTACTTC
>-|-|TRBJ1-1|TRBV7-2|13
CASSLIGYTEAFF
TGTGCCAGCAGCCTTATAGGGTATACTGAAGCTTTCTTT
>many|TRBD2|TRBJ2-1|TRBV6-6|17
CASSYTLLAGEADEQFF
TGTGCCAGCAGTTACACCCTACTAGCGGGAGAGGCCGATGAGCAGTTCTTC
>many|TRBD2|TRBJ2-3|TRBV20-1|15
CSAPRLAGGTDTQYF
TGCAGTGCTCCCCGACTGGCGGGAGGCACAGATACGCAGTATTTT
>many|TRBD2|TRBJ2-7|TRBV10-2|14
CASRLSGSSYEQYF
TGCGCCAGCAGGCTTAGCGGGAGCTCCTACGAGCAGTACTTC
>few|-|TRBJ1-5|TRBV4-1|16
CASSPHPPGPNQPQHF
TGCGCCAGCAGCCCACATCCGCCGGGCCCCAATCAGCCCCAGCATTTT
>many|TRBD2|TRBJ2-3|TRBV10-1|15
CASSEEREATDTQYF
TGCGCCAGCAGTGAGGAGCGGGAGGCCACAGATACGCAGTATTTT
>-|-|TRBJ2-1|TRBV5-6|15
CAGSVPGWIYNEQFF
TGTGCCGGCAGCGTTCCAGGCTGGATCTACAATGAGCAGTTCTTC
>many|-|TRBJ1-5|TRBV15|15
CATSRDLVVNQPQHF
TGTGCCACCAGCAGAGACTTAGTGGTAAATCAGCCCCAGCATTTT
>many|-|TRBJ2-5|TRBV27|13
CASSFGHRETQYF
TGTGCCAGCAGTTTTGGCCACCGGGAGACCCAGTACTTC
>few|-|TRBJ1-1|TRBV5-4|14
CASSLEIKNTEAFF
TGTGCCAGCAGCTTGGAAATTAAGAACACTGAAGCTTTCTTT
>-|-|TRBJ2-3|TRBV25-1|13
CASSEQAVDTQYF
TGTGCCAGCAGTGAACAGGCTGTAGATACGCAGTATTTT